The source of this T cell receptor beta chain is a study of blood T cell repertoires in COVID-19. Clones were sequenced by immunoSEQ multiplex PCR, and TCRdb holds only the in-frame ones, with some missing. The sample contains about 50,000 clones, 86% of which appear only once. This CDR3 is 15 amino acids long. CDR1 MNHNS and CDR2 SASEGT come from the germline V gene. With 3 bases clipped from V and 6 bases from J, the junction kept 7 bases outside the gene matches. The sequenced material came from peripheral blood. V and J are TRBV6-1 and TRBJ1-4; 7 nucleotides agree with TRBD1. The clonotype originates from a woman in her sixties or seventies with acute or convalescent COVID-19. The CDR3 reads CASSDIRGRDEKLFF. CDR3 DNA sequence: TGTGCCAGCAGTGATATTAGGGGGCGCGATGAAAAACTGTTTTTT.